This T cell receptor (beta chain) was sequenced during a study of identical twins. Study outcomes and limitations: Insertion counts were lower in abundant cord blood beta clonotypes, a trend that memory repertoires did not show.

Many counts were recorded for this clonotype. Its antigen is still unknown. TCRdb re-derived calls from the 5' RACE reads in MiXCR, one entry per CDR3 protein. The sample carries some 710,000 distinct CDR3 sequences, 5.5% to 6.5% recorded once. Source material: naive T cells sorted from blood. The receptor's source is a man aged 18 to 30 in good health.

CDR3 DNA sequence: TGCGCCAGCAGCCACCAGAGCTCCTACGAGCAGTACTTC. Protein: CASSHQSSYEQYF. The chain uses TRBV4-3 and TRBJ2-7; no clear D gene. This CDR3 is 13 amino acids long. V lost 3 bases to trimming and J lost 0 bases, with 6 bases between them. In germline, CDR1 is LGHNA, CDR2 YSLEER.